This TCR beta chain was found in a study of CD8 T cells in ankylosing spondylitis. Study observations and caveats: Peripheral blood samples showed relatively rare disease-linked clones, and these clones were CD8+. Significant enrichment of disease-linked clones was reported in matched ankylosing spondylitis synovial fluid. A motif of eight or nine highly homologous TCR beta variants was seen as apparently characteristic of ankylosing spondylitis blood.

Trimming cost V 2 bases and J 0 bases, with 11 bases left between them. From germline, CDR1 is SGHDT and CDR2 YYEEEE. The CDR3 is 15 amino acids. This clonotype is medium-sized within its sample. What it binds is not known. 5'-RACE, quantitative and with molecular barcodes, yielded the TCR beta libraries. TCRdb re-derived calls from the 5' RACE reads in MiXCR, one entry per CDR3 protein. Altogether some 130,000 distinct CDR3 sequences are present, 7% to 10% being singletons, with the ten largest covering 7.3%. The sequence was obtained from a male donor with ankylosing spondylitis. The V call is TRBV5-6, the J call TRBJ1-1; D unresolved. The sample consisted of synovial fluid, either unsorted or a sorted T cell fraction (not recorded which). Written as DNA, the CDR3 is TGTGCCAGCAGCTTTAGGTTCAGAATGAACACTGAAGCTTTCTTT. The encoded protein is CASSFRFRMNTEAFF.